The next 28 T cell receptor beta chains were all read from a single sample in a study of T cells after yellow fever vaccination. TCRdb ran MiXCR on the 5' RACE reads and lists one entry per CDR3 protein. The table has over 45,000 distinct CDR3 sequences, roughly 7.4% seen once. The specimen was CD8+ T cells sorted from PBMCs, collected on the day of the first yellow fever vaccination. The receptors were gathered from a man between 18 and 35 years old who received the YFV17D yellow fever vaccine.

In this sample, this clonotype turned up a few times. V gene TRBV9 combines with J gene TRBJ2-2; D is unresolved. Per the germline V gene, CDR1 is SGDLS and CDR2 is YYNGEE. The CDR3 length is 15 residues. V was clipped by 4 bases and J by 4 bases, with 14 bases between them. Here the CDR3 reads CASSLGSSGTGELFF. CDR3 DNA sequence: TGTGCCAGCAGCCTGGGGTCCTCGGGCACCGGGGAGCTGTTTTTT.

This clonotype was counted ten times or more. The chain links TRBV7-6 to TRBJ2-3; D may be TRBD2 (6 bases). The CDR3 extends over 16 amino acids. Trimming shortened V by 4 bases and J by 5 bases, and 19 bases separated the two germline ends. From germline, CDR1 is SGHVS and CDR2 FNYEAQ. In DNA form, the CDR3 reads TGTGCCAGCAGCTCTCATAGCGGACCCGGGATAGATACGCAGTATTTT. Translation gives CASSSHSGPGIDTQYF.

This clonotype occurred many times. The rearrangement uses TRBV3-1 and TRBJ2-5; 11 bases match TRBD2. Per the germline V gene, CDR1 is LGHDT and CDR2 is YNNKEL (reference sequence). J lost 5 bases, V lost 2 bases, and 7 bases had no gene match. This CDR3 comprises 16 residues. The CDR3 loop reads CASSQSSSGGTETQYF. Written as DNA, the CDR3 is TGTGCCAGCAGCCAAAGTTCTAGCGGGGGGACGGAGACCCAGTACTTC.

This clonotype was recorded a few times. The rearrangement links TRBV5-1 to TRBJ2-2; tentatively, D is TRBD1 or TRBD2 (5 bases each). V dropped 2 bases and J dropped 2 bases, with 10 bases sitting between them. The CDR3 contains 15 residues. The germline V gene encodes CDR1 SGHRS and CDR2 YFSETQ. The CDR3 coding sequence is TGCGCCAGCAGCTTATCCGGGGCAAACACCGGGGAGCTGTTTTTT. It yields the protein CASSLSGANTGELFF.

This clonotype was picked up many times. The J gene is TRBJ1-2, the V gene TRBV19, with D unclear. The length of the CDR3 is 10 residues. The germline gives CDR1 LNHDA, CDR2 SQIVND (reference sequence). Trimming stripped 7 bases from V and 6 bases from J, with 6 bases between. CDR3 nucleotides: TGTGCCAGTAAGGCGGATGGCTACACCTTC. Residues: CASKADGYTF.

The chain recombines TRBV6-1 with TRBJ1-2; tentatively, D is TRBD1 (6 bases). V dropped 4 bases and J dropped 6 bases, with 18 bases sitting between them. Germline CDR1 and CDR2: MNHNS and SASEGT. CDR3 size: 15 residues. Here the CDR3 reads CASSASYDRIDGYTF. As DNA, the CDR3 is TGTGCCAGCAGTGCAAGTTACGACAGGATCGATGGCTACACCTTC.

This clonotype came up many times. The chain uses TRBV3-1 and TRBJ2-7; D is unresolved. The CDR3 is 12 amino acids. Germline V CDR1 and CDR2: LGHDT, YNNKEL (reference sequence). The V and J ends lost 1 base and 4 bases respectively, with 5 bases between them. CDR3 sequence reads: CASSQGGYEQYF. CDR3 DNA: TGTGCCAGCAGCCAAGGCGGTTACGAGCAGTACTTC.

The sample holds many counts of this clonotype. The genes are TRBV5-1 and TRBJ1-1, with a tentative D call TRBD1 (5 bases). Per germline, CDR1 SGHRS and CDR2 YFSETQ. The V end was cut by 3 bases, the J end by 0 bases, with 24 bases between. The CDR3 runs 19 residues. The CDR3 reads CASSSRGTGRGVVNTEAFF. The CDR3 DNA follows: TGCGCCAGCAGCTCCAGAGGGACTGGCCGCGGGGTGGTGAACACTGAAGCTTTCTTT.

Here the CDR3 reads CASSLATGQPQHF. The CDR3 nucleotides are TGTGCCAGCAGCTTAGCGACAGGTCAGCCCCAGCATTTT. The chain employs TRBV7-2 and TRBJ1-5; perhaps TRBD1 as D (6 bases). The germline V gene has CDR1 SGHTA and CDR2 FQGNSA. The CDR3 is 13 amino acids. V gave up 0 bases and J gave up 6 bases, with 6 bases separating them. Variable domain in full (rest from reference TRBV7-2 and TRBJ1-5): GAGVSQSPSNKVTEKGKDVELRCDPISGHTALYWYRQSLGQGLEFLIYFQGNSAPDKSGLPSDRFSAERTGGSVSTLTIQRTQQEDSAVYLCASSLATGQPQHFGDGTRLSIL.

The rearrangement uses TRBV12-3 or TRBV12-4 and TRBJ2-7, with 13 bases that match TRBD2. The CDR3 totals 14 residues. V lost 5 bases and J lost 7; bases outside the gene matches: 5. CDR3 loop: CASSPGTSGVEQYF. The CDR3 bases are TGTGCCAGCAGTCCCGGGACTAGCGGGGTGGAGCAGTACTTC.

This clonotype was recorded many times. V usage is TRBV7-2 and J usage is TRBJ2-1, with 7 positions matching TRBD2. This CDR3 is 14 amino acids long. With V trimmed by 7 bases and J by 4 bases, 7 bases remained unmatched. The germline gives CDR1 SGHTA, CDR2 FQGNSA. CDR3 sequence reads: CASNQGGGYNEQFF. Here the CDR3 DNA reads TGTGCCAGCAACCAGGGCGGGGGTTACAATGAGCAGTTCTTC.

CDR3 residues: CASSYPGGGRFETQYF. The CDR3 DNA reads TGTGCCAGCAGTTACCCCGGAGGGGGAAGATTTGAGACCCAGTACTTC. The rearrangement joins TRBV6-5 to TRBJ2-5; tentatively, D is TRBD1 or TRBD2 (6 bases each). The length of the CDR3 is 16 residues. Germline-derived CDR1 and CDR2 are MNHEY and SVGAGI. Trimming took 2 bases from V and 5 from J, leaving 18 bases between them.

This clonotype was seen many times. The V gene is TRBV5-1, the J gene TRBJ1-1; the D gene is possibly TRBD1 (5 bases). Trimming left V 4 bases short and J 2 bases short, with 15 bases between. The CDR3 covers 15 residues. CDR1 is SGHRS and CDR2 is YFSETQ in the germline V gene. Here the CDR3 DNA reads TGCGCCAGCAGCCCCCCCGGACACCCAAACACTGAAGCTTTCTTT. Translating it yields CASSPPGHPNTEAFF.

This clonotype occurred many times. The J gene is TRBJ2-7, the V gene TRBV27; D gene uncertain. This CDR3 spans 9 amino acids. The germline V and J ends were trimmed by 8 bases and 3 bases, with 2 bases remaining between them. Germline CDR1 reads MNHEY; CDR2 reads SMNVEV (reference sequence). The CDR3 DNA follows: TGTGCCAGCGGCTACGAGCAGTACTTC. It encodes CASGYEQYF.

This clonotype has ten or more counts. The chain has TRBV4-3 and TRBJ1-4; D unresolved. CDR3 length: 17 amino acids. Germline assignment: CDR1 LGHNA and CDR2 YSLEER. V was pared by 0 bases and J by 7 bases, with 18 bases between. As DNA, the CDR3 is TGCGCCAGCAGCCAAGATTTTGTGGACGCGTCTGGTGAAAAACTGTTTTTT. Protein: CASSQDFVDASGEKLFF.

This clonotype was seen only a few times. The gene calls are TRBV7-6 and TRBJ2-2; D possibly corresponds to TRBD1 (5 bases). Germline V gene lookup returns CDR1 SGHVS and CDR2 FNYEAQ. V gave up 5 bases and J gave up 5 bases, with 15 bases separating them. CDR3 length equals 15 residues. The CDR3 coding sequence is TGTGCCAGCAGCCCCCCTCTTTCAGGGACCGGGGAGCTGTTTTTT. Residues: CASSPPLSGTGELFF.

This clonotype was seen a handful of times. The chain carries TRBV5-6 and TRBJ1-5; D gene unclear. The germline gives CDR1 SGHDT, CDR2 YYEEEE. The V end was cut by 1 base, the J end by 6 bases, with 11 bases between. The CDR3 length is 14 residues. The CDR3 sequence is CASSLWGSVQPQHF. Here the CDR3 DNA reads TGTGCCAGCAGCTTGTGGGGTAGCGTTCAGCCCCAGCATTTT. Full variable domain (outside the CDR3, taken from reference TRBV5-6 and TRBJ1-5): DAGVTQSPTHLIKTRGQQVTLRCSPKSGHDTVSWYQQALGQGPQFIFQYYEEEERQRGNFPDRFSGHQFPNYSSELNVNALLLGDSALYLCASSLWGSVQPQHFGDGTRLSIL.

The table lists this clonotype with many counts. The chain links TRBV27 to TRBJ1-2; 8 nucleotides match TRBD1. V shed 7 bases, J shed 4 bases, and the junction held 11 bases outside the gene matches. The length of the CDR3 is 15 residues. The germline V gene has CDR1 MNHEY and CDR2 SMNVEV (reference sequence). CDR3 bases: TGTGCCAGCAAGGAAGGACAGGGCTATTTCTATGGCTACACCTTC. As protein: CASKEGQGYFYGYTF.

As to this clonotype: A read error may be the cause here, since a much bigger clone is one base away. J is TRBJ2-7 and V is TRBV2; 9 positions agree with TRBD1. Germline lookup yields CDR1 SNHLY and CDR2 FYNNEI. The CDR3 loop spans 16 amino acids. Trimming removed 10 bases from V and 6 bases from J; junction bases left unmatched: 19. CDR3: CATIRENRGQCPEQYF. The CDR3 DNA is TGTGCCACCATTCGTGAAAACAGGGGGCAATGCCCCGAGCAGTACTTC.

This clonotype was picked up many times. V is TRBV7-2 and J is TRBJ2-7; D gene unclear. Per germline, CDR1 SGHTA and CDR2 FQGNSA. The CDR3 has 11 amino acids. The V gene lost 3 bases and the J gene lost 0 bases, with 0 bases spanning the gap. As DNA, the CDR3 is TGTGCCAGCAGCTTCTCCTACGAGCAGTACTTC. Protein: CASSFSYEQYF.

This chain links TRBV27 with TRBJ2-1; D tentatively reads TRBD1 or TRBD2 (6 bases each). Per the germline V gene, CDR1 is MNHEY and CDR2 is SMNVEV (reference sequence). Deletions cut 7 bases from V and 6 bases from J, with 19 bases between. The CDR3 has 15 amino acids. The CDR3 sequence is CASTPLTGGGNEQFF. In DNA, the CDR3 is TGTGCCAGCACCCCCCTAACAGGAGGGGGCAATGAGCAGTTCTTC.

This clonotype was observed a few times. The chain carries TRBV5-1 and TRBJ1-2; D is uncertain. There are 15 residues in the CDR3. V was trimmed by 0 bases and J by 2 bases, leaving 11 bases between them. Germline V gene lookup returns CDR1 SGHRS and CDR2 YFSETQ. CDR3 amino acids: CASSLEGLPNYGYTF. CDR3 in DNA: TGCGCCAGCAGCTTGGAAGGGCTCCCGAACTATGGCTACACCTTC.

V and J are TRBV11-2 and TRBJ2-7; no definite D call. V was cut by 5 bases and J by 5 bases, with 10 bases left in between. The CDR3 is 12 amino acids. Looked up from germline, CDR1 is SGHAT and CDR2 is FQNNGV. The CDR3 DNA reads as TGTGCCAGCAGCCCAACCTATCACGAGCAGTACTTC. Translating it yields CASSPTYHEQYF.

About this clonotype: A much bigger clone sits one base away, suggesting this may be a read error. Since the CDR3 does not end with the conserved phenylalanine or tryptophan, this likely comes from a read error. CDR3 amino acids: CASSQTSGGTDTQYY. CDR3 DNA sequence: TGTGCCAGCAGCCAGACTAGCGGGGGTACAGATACGCAGTATTAT. This chain connects TRBV4-2 to TRBJ2-3; TRBD2 agrees at 12 bases. V lost 3 bases to trimming and J lost 3 bases; unmatched junction nucleotides: 1. The CDR3 totals 15 residues. Germline loops: CDR1 LGHNA, CDR2 YNFKEQ.

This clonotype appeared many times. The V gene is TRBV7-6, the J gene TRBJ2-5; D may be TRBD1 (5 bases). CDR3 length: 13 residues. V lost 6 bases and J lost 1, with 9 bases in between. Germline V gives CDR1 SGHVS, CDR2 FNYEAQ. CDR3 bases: TGTGCCAGCAGTTGGGGCCTCCAAGAGACCCAGTACTTC. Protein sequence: CASSWGLQETQYF.

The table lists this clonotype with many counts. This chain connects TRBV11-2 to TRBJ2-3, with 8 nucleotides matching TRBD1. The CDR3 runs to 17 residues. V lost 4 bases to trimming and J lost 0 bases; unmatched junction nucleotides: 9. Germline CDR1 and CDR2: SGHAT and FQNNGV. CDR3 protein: CASSSDRGGFSTDTQYF. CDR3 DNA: TGTGCCAGCAGCTCAGACAGGGGTGGGTTTAGCACAGATACGCAGTATTTT. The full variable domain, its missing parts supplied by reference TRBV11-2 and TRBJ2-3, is EAGVAQSPRYKIIEKRQSVAFWCNPISGHATLYWYQQILGQGPKLLIQFQNNGVVDDSQLPKDRFSAERLKGVDSTLKIQPAKLEDSAVYLCASSSDRGGFSTDTQYFGPGTRLTVL.

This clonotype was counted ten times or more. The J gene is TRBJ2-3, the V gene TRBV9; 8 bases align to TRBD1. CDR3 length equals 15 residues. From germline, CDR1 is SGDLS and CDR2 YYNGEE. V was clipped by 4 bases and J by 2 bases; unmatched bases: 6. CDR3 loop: CASSTQGAYTDTQYF. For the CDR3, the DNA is TGTGCCAGCAGCACCCAGGGGGCTTACACAGATACGCAGTATTTT.

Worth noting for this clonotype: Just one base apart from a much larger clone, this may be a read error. CDR3 in amino acids: CASSALGGFSGDTIYF. For the CDR3, the DNA is TGTGCCAGCAGCGCATTAGGGGGCTTCTCTGGAGACACCATATATTTT. The V and J genes are TRBV9 and TRBJ1-3; 7 nucleotides line up with TRBD1. Germline values: CDR1 SGDLS, CDR2 YYNGEE. CDR3 size: 16 residues.